The 12 T cell receptor beta chains in this list originate from one sample, sequenced in a study of T cells in Graves' hyperthyroidism and ophthalmopathy. TCR beta CDR3 region amplification was performed from RNA transcripts. An initial round of RT-PCR targeting the TCR CDR3 relied on the HTBI primer set. In TCRdb, the multiplex PCR reads were re-called with MiXCR into one record per CDR3 protein. Among under 350,000 distinct CDR3 sequences listed, less than 30% were seen once. Sequencing input: blood. These receptors were obtained from a man aged 35-49 years with Graves' hyperthyroidism that later progressed to Graves' ophthalmopathy.

This clonotype appeared many times. J is TRBJ1-1 and V is TRBV18, with TRBD1 matching over 7 bases. Germline CDR1 KGHSH, CDR2 LQKENI. The junction had 5 bases not matched to a gene; V was cut back by 3 bases and J by 1 base. The CDR3 length is 15 residues. The CDR3 DNA is TGTGCCAGCTCACCGCCTCAGGGGGGGAACACTGAAGCTTTCTTT. This sequence encodes CASSPPQGGNTEAFF.

This clonotype was observed at least ten times. The chain has TRBV6-1 and TRBJ1-2; D unresolved. The CDR3 spans 14 residues. Germline values: CDR1 MNHNS, CDR2 SASEGT. V lost 5 bases and J 5 bases, leaving 15 bases between the germline ends. The CDR3 is CASSRPGVWYGYTF. The DNA for the CDR3 is TGTGCCAGCAGTCGCCCCGGGGTATGGTATGGCTACACCTTC.

In this sample, this clonotype turned up a few times. This chain's CDR3 is CASSLGSSGTEAFF. CDR3 sequence (DNA): TGTGCCAGCAGTTTAGGATCCTCGGGCACTGAAGCTTTCTTT. This chain uses TRBV12-3 or TRBV12-4 with TRBJ1-1; no firm D call. CDR3 length equals 14 residues. V lost 1 base and J lost 4, with 10 bases in between.

The sample holds many counts of this clonotype. The chain is built from TRBV27 and TRBJ2-7; the match to TRBD2 covers 11 bases. Germline CDR1 is MNHEY and CDR2 is SMNVEV (reference sequence). The CDR3 loop spans 13 amino acids. The junction had 2 bases not matched to a gene; V was cut back by 4 bases and J by 6 bases. CDR3 protein: CASSWTSGREQYF. The CDR3 nucleotides are TGTGCCAGCAGTTGGACTAGCGGGCGCGAGCAGTACTTC.

This clonotype was recorded many times. The V call is TRBV2, the J call TRBJ1-1, with 7 bases that match TRBD1. CDR1 is SNHLY, CDR2 FYNNEI, per germline. This CDR3 is 14 amino acids long. Trimming took 3 bases from V and 4 from J; bases not matched to a gene: 5. DNA of the CDR3: TGTGCCAGCAGTGACAGGCCAGGGGGCACTGAAGCTTTCTTT. It yields the protein CASSDRPGGTEAFF.

The sample holds many counts of this clonotype. This chain joins TRBV7-9 and TRBJ1-2; no definite D call. This CDR3 has 14 residues. Deletions cut 4 bases from V and 8 bases from J, with 17 bases between. The germline V gene encodes CDR1 SEHNR and CDR2 FQNEAQ (reference sequence). The CDR3 DNA follows: TGTGCCAGCAGCTCAGTCAACACGGGTGACGGCTACACCTTC. This encodes CASSSVNTGDGYTF.

This clonotype occurred a few times. This chain uses TRBV20-1 with TRBJ1-1; possible D gene TRBD1, 6 bases. CDR1 DFQATT and CDR2 SNEGSKA come from the germline V gene (reference sequence). This CDR3 contains 13 residues. V lost 2 bases to trimming and J lost 5 bases, with 12 bases between them. In nucleotides, the CDR3 is TGCAGTGCTAGAAGGGGGGCGGCTACTGAAGCTTTCTTT. Encoded protein: CSARRGAATEAFF.

The chain couples TRBV18 to TRBJ1-1, with 7 bases identical to TRBD1. The CDR3 loop spans 15 amino acids. V gave up 3 bases and J gave up 7 bases; unmatched junction bases: 11. Per the germline V gene, CDR1 is KGHSH and CDR2 is LQKENI. The CDR3 loop is CASSPAADRVGEAFF. CDR3 nucleotides: TGTGCCAGCTCACCTGCAGCAGACAGGGTTGGTGAAGCTTTCTTT.

Notes on this clonotype: Relative to the germline gene, one junction end is altered; a read error may explain this. The chain joins TRBV10-3 to TRBJ2-7, with TRBD1 matching 7 bases. The CDR3 has 16 amino acids. The germline V gene encodes CDR1 ENHRY and CDR2 SYGVKD. This CDR3 is CASSEWTTGNSYEQYF. Here the CDR3 DNA reads TGTGCCAGCAGTGAGTGGACGACAGGGAACTCCTACGAGCAGTACTTC.

This clonotype was picked up many times. The chain couples TRBV20-1 to TRBJ2-7; unclear D gene. The CDR3 has 14 amino acids. V lost 5 bases to trimming and J lost 1 base, with 15 bases between them. Germline loops: CDR1 DFQATT, CDR2 SNEGSKA (reference sequence). The CDR3 DNA sequence: TGCAGTGCTCTCCCGGTCCGCGGTTCCTACGAGCAGTACTTC. Translating gives CSALPVRGSYEQYF.

This clonotype appeared many times. The chain recombines TRBV5-8 with TRBJ2-2, with D unclear. Germline CDR1 reads SGHTS; CDR2 reads YDEGEE. This CDR3 is built from 14 residues. Between the trimmed V and J ends, which lost 4 bases and 0 bases, there was a span of 7 bases. CDR3 sequence reads: CASSGDTNTGELFF. The CDR3 nucleotides are TGTGCCAGCAGCGGTGATACGAACACCGGGGAGCTGTTTTTT.

This clonotype was picked up many times. The chain links TRBV20-1 to TRBJ1-2, with D possibly being TRBD1 (5 bases). Germline-derived CDR1 and CDR2 are DFQATT and SNEGSKA (reference sequence). The CDR3 sequence is 11 residues long. Trimming cost V 7 bases and J 5 bases, with 11 bases left between them. The CDR3 loop reads CSVTGGYGYTF. CDR3 in DNA: TGCAGTGTCACTGGGGGGTATGGCTACACCTTC.